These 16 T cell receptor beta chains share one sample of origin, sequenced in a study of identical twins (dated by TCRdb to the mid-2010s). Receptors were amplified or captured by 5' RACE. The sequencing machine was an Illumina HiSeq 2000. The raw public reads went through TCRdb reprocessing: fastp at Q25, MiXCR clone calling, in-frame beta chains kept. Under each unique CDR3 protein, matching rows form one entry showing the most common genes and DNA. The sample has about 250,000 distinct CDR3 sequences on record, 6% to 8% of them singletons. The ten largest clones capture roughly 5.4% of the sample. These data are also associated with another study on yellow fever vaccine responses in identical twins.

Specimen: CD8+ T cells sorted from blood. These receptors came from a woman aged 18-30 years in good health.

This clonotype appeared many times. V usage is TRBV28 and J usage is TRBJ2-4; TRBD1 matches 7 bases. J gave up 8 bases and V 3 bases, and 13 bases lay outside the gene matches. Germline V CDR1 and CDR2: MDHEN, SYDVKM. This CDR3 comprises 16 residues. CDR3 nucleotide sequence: TGTGCCAGCAGTTTCCCTATGGACAGGTCAGGTTACATTCAGTACTTC. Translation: CASSFPMDRSGYIQYF.

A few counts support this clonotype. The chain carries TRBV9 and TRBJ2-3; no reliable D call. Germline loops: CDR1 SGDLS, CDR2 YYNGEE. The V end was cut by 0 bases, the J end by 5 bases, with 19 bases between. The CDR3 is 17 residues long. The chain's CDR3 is CASSVATVAEAQDTQYF. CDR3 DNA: TGTGCCAGCAGCGTAGCTACTGTGGCGGAAGCACAAGATACGCAGTATTTT.

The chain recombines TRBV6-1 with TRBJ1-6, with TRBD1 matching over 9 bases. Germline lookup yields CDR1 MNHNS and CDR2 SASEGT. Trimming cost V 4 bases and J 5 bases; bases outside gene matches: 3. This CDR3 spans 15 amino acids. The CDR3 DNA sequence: TGTGCCAGCAGTGCCAGGACAGGGGATAATTCACCCCTCCACTTT. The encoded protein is CASSARTGDNSPLHF.

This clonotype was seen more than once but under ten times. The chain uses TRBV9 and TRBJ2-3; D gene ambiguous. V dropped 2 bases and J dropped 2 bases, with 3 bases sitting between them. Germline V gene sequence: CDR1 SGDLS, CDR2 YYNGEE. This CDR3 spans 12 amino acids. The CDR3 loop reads CASSVTTDTQYF. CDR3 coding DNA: TGTGCCAGCAGCGTTACCACAGATACGCAGTATTTT.

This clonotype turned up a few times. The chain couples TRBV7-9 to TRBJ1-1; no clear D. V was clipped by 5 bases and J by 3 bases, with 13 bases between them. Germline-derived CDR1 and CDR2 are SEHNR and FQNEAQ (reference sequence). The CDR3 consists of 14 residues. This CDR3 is CASSVGPAYTEAFF. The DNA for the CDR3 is TGTGCCAGCAGCGTAGGGCCTGCGTACACTGAAGCTTTCTTT.

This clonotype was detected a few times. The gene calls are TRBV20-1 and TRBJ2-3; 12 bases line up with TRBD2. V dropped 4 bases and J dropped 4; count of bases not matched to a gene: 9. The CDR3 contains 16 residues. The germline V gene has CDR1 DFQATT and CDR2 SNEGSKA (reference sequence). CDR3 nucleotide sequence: TGCAGTGCTACTGCGACTAGCGGGAGTTCTGCAGATACGCAGTATTTT. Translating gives CSATATSGSSADTQYF.

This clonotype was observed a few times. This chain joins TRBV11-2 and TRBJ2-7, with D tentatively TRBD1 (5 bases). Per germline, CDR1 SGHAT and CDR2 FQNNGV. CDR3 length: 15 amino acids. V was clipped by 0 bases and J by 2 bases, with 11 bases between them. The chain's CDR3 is CASSLDQGRTYEQYF. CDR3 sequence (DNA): TGTGCCAGCAGCTTAGATCAGGGCCGCACCTACGAGCAGTACTTC.

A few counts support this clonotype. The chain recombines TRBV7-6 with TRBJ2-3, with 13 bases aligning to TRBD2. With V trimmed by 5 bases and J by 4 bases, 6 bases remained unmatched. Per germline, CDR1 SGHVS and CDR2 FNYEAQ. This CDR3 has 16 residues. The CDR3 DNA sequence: TGTGCCAGCAGCGTCCGGACTAGCGGGAGTGCAGATACGCAGTATTTT. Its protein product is CASSVRTSGSADTQYF. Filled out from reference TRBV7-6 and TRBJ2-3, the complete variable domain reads GAGVSQSPRYKVTKRGQDVALRCDPISGHVSLYWYRQALGQGPEFLTYFNYEAQQDKSGLPNDRFSAERPEGSISTLTIQRTEQRDSAMYRCASSVRTSGSADTQYFGPGTRLTVL.

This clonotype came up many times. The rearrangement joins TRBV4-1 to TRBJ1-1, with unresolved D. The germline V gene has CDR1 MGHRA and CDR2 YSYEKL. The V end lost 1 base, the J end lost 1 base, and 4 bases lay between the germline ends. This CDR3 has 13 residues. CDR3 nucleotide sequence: TGCGCCAGCAGCCAAGGAACGAACACTGAAGCTTTCTTT. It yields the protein CASSQGTNTEAFF.

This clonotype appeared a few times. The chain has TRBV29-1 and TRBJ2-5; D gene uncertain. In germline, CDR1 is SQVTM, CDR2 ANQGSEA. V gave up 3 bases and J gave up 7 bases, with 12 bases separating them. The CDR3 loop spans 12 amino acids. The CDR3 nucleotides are TGCAGCGTTGAGGTTGAGGTGACGACCCAGTACTTC. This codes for CSVEVEVTTQYF.

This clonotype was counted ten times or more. The CDR3 DNA is TGTGCCAGCAGTGGGACTAGCGGGAGTTACAATGAGCAGTTCTTC. This codes for CASSGTSGSYNEQFF. The chain has TRBV6-1 and TRBJ2-1; 13 bases line up with TRBD2. The V gene end was trimmed by 4 bases and the J gene end by 4 bases; junction bases not matched to a gene: 1. The CDR3 sequence is 15 residues long. CDR1 MNHNS and CDR2 SASEGT come from the germline V gene.

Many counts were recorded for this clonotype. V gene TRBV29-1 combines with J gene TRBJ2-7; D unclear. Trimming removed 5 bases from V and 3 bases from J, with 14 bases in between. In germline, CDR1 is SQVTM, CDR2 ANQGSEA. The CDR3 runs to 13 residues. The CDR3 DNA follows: TGCAGCGTTTTATCGGGCATTAGCTACGAGCAGTACTTC. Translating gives CSVLSGISYEQYF.

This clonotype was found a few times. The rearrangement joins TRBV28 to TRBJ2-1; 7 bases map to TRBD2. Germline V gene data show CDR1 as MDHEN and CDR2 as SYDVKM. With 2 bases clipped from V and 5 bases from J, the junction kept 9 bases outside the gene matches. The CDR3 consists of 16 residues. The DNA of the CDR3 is TGTGCCAGCAGTTTAGCTCGCGGGAGCGGGGACAATGAGCAGTTCTTC. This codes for CASSLARGSGDNEQFF.

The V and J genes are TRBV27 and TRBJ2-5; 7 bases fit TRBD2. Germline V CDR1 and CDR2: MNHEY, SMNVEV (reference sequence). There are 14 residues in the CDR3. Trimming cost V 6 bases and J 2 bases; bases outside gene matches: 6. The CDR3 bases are TGTGCCAGCAGCCGCGGGACTATTCAAGAGACCCAGTACTTC. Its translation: CASSRGTIQETQYF.

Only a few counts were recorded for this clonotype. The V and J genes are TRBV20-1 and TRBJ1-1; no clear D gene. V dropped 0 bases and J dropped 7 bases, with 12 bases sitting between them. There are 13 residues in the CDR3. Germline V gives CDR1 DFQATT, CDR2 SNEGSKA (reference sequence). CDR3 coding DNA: TGCAGTGCTAGAGATGTCCGGGCCCTTGAAGCTTTCTTT. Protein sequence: CSARDVRALEAFF.

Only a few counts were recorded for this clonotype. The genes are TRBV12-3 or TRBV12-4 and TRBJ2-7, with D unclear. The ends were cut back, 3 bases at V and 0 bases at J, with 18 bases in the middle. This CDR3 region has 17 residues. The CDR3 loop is CASSFPFSGRSSYEQYF. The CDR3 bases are TGTGCCAGCAGTTTCCCTTTCTCTGGGCGGAGCTCCTACGAGCAGTACTTC.